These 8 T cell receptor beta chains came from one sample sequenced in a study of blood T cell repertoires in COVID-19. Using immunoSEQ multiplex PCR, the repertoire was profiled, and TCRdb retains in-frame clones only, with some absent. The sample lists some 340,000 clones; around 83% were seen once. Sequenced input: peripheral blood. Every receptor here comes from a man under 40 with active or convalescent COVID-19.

The CDR3 loop reads CASSYSGTLHTQYF. The CDR3 DNA reads as TGTGCCAGCAGTTACTCAGGGACTCTCCATACGCAGTATTTT. This chain connects TRBV6-2 or TRBV6-3 to TRBJ2-3; D is perhaps TRBD2 (6 bases). The CDR3 extends over 14 amino acids. Germline assignment: CDR1 MNHEY and CDR2 SVGEGT. Trimming took off 0 bases at V and 7 bases at J, with 11 bases between the two ends.

In DNA, the CDR3 is TGTGCCAGCAGTGATACGGTCAGGGAAGCTTTCTTT. Residues: CASSDTVREAFF. The V call is TRBV25-1, the J call TRBJ1-1; no definite D call. The V and J ends lost 3 bases and 8 bases respectively, with 10 bases between them. This CDR3 has 12 residues. From germline, CDR1 is MGHDK and CDR2 SYGVNS.

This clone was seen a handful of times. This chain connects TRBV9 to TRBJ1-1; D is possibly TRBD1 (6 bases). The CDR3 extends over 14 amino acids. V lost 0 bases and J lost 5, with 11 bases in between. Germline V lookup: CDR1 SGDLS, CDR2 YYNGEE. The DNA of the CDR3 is TGTGCCAGCAGCGTAGGCGGGGGCCAAACTGAAGCTTTCTTT. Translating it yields CASSVGGGQTEAFF.

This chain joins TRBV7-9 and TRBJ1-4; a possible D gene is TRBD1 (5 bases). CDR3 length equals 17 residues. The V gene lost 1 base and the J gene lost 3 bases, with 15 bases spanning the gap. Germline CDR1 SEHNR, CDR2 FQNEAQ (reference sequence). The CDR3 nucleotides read TGTGCCAGCAGCTTAGGGACCGGGGGTGCAGCTAATGAAAAACTGTTTTTT. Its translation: CASSLGTGGAANEKLFF.

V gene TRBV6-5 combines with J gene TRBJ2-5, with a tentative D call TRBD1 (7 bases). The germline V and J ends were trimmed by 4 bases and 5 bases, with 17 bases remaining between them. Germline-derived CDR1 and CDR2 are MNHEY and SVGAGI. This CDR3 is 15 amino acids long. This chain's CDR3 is CASSFRRTGGETQYF. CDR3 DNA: TGTGCCAGCAGTTTCCGTCGGACAGGAGGGGAGACCCAGTACTTC.

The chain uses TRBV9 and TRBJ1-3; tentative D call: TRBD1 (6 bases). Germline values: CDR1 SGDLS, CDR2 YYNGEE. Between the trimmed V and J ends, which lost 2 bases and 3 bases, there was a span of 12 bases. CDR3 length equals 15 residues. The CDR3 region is CASSVRGPSGNTIYF. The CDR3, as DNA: TGTGCCAGCAGCGTCAGGGGACCCAGTGGAAACACCATATATTTT. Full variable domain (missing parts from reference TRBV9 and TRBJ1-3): DSGVTQTPKHLITATGQRVTLRCSPRSGDLSVYWYQQSLDQGLQFLIQYYNGEERAKGNILERFSAQQFPDLHSELNLSSLELGDSALYFCASSVRGPSGNTIYFGEGSWLTVV.

CDR3 region: CASTSVAYEQYF. Here the CDR3 DNA reads TGTGCCAGTACTAGCGTCGCCTACGAGCAGTACTTC. The V gene is TRBV6-5, the J gene TRBJ2-7; 7 bases fit TRBD2. V lost 9 bases to trimming and J lost 2 bases; unmatched junction nucleotides: 4. This CDR3 region has 12 residues. Looked up from germline, CDR1 is MNHEY and CDR2 is SVGAGI.

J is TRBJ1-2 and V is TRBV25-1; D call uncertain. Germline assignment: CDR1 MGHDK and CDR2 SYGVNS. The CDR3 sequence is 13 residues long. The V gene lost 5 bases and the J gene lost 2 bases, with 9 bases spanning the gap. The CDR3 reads CASSPGLNYGYTF. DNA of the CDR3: TGTGCCAGCAGTCCCGGACTGAACTATGGCTACACCTTC.